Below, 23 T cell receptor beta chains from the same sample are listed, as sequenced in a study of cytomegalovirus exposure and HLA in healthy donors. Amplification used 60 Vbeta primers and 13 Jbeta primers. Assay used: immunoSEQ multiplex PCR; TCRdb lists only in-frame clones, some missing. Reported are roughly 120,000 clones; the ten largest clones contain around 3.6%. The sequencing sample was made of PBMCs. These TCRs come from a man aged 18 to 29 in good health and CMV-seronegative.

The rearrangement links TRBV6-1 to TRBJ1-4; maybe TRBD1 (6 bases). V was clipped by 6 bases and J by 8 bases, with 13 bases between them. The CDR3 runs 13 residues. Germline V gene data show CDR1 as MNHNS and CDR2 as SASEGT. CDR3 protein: CASSLQGQEKLFF. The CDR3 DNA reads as TGTGCCAGCAGCTTACAGGGTCAGGAAAAACTGTTTTTT.

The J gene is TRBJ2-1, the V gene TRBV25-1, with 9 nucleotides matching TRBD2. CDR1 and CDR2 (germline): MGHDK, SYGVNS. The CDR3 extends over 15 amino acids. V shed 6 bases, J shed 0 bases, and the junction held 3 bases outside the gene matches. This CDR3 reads CASRQAGGSYNEQFF. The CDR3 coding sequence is TGTGCCAGCAGGCAAGCGGGGGGCTCCTACAATGAGCAGTTCTTC. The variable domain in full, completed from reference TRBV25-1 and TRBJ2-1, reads EADIYQTPRYLVIGTGKKITLECSQTMGHDKMYWYQQDPGMELHLIHYSYGVNSTEKGDLSSESTVSRIRTEHFPLTLESARPSHTSQYLCASRQAGGSYNEQFFGPGTRLTVL.

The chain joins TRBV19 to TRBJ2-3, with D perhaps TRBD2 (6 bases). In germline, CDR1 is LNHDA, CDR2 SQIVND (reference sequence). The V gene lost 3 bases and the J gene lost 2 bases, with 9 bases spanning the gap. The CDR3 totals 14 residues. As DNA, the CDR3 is TGTGCCAGTAGTATGGGGGACTCCACAGATACGCAGTATTTT. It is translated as CASSMGDSTDTQYF.

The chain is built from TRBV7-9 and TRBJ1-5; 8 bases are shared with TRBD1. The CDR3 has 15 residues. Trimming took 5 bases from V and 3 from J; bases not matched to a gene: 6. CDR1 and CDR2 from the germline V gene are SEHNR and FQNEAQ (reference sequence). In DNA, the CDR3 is TGTGCCAGCAGCCCAGGGGGCTGGGTCAATCAGCCCCAGCATTTT. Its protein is CASSPGGWVNQPQHF.

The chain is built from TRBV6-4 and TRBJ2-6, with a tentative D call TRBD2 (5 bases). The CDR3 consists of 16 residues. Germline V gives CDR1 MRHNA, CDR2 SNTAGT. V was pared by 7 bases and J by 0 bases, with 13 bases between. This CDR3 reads CASTAGGASGANVLTF. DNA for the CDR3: TGTGCCAGCACCGCAGGAGGAGCCTCTGGGGCCAACGTCCTGACTTTC.

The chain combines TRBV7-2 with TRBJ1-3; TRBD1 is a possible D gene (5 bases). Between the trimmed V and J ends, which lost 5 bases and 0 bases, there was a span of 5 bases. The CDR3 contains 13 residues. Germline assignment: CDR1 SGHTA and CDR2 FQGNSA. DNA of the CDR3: TGTGCCAGCAGCACAGGCTCTGGAAACACCATATATTTT. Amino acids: CASSTGSGNTIYF. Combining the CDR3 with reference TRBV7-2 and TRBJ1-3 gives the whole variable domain GAGVSQSPSNKVTEKGKDVELRCDPISGHTALYWYRQSLGQGLEFLIYFQGNSAPDKSGLPSDRFSAERTGGSVSTLTIQRTQQEDSAVYLCASSTGSGNTIYFGEGSWLTVV.

The CDR3 is CASSSHSGRKNEQYF. CDR3 nucleotides: TGTGCCAGCAGCTCCCATAGCGGGAGAAAAAACGAGCAGTACTTC. The rearrangement links TRBV7-2 to TRBJ2-7; 9 bases map to TRBD2. The CDR3 sequence is 15 residues long. The germline gives CDR1 SGHTA, CDR2 FQGNSA. V dropped 4 bases and J dropped 5; count of bases not matched to a gene: 9.

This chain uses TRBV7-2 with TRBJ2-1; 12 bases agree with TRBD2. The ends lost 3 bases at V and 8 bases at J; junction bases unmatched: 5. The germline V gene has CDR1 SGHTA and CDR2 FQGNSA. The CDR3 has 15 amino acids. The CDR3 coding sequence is TGTGCCAGCAGCTTGACTAGCGGGAGACGCGATGAGCAGTTCTTC. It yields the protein CASSLTSGRRDEQFF.

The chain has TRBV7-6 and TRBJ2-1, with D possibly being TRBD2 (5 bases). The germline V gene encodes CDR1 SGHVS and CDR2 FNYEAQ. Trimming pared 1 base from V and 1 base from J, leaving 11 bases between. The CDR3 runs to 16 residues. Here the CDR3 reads CASSLGLRESYNEQFF. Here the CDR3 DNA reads TGTGCCAGCAGCTTAGGTCTCCGGGAATCCTACAATGAGCAGTTCTTC.

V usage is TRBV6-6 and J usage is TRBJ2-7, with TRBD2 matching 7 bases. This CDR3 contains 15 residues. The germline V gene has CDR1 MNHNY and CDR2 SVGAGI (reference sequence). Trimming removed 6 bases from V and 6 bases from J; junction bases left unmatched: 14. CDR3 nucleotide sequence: TGTGCCAGCAGCACCCACGGCGGGAGTCGATCCGAGCAGTACTTC. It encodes CASSTHGGSRSEQYF.

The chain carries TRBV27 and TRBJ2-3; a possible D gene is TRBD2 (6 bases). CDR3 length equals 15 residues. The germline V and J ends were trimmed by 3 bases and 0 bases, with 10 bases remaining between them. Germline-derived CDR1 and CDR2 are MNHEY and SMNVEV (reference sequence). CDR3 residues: CASSFASASTDTQYF. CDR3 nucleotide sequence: TGTGCCAGCAGTTTCGCTAGCGCTAGCACAGATACGCAGTATTTT.

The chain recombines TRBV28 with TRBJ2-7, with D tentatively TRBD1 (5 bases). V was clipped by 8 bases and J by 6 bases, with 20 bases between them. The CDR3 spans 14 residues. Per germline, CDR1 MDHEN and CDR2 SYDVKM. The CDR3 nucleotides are TGTGCCAGCCTGGGGCAGGGCGGATCGATCGAGCAGTACTTC. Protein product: CASLGQGGSIEQYF.

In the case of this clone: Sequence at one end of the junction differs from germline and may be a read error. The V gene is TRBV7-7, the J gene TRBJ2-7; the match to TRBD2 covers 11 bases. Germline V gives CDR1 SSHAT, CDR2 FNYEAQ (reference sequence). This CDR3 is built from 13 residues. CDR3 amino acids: CASSPGLADEQYF. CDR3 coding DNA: TGTGCTAGCAGCCCGGGACTAGCGGACGAGCAGTACTTC.

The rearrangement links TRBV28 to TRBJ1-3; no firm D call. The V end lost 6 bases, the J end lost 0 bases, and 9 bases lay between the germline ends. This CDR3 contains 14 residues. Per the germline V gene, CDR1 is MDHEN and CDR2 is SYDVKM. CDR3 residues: CASRPQNSGNTIYF. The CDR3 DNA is TGTGCCAGCAGACCTCAGAACTCTGGAAACACCATATATTTT.

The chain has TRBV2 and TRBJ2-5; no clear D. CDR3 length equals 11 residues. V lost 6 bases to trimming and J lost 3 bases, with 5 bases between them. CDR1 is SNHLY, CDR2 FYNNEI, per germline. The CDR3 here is CASSSEETQYF. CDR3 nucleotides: TGTGCCAGCAGCTCCGAAGAGACCCAGTACTTC.

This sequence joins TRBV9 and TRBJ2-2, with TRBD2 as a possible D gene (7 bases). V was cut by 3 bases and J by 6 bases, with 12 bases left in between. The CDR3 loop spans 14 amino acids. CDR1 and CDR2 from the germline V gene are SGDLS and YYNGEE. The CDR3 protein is CASSAGGGAGELFF. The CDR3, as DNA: TGTGCCAGCAGCGCGGGGGGCGGGGCCGGGGAGCTGTTTTTT.

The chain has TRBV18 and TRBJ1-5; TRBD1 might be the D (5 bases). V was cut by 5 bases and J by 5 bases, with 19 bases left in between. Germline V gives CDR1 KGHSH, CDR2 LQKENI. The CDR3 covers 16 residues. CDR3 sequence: CASSAERGWGDQPQHF. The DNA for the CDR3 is TGTGCCAGCTCAGCTGAACGAGGGTGGGGGGATCAGCCCCAGCATTTT.

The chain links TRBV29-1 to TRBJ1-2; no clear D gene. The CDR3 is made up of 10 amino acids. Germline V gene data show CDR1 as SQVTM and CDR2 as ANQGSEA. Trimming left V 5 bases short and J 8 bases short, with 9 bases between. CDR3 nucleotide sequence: TGCAGCGTTCTAACCGGGGGCTACACCTTC. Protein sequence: CSVLTGGYTF. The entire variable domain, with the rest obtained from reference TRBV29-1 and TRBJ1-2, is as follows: SAVISQKPSRDICQRGTSLTIQCQVDSQVTMMFWYRQQPGQSLTLIATANQGSEATYESGFVIDKFPISRPNLTFSTLTVSNMSPEDSSIYLCSVLTGGYTFGSGTRLTVV.

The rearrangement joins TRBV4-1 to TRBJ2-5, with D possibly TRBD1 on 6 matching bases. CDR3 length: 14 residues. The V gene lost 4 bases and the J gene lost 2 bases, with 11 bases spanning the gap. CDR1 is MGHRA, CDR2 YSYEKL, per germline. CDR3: CASSPHRGQETQYF. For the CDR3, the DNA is TGCGCCAGCAGCCCGCATAGGGGGCAAGAGACCCAGTACTTC.

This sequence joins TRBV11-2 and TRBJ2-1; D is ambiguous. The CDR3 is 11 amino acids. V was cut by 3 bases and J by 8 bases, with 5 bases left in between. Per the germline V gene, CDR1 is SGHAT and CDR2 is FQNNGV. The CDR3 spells CASSFSDEQFF. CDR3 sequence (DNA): TGTGCCAGCAGCTTCTCGGATGAGCAGTTCTTC.

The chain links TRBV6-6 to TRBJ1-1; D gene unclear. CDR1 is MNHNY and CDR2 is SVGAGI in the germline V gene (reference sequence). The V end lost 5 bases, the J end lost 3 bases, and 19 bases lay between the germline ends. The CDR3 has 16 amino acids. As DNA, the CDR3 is TGTGCCAGCAGTCACCCGACGGGAGGACGGGACACTGAAGCTTTCTTT. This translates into CASSHPTGGRDTEAFF.

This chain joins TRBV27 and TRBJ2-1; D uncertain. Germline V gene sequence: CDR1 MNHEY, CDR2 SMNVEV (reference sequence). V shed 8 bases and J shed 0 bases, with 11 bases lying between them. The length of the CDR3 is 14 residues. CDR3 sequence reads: CASGEVSSYNEQFF. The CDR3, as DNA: TGTGCCAGCGGAGAAGTGTCCTCCTACAATGAGCAGTTCTTC.

CDR3 nucleotides: TGTGCCAGTAGTCCCAGGTTCGGGACAGGAGACTACGAGCAGTACTTC. It translates to CASSPRFGTGDYEQYF. V and J are TRBV19 and TRBJ2-5; 8 positions agree with TRBD1. The assigned J gene may be wrong: the sequence end matches TRBJ2-7 better. The CDR3 runs 16 residues. The germline V gene encodes CDR1 LNHDA and CDR2 SQIVND (reference sequence).